The clone carrying this T cell receptor (beta chain) was found many times. What it recognizes is unknown. V shed 4 bases and J shed 10 bases, with 20 bases lying between them. The CDR3 length is 15 residues. Germline CDR1 MRHNA, CDR2 SNTAGT. The data derive from a study of T-cell reconstitution after alpha-beta-depleted transplantation in children. Study-level results: In patients about two months after transplant, alpha-beta T cells reportedly arose from several hundred expanded graft clones.

Unique molecular identifiers were incorporated during preparation of the TCRbeta library. From the PCR reads, TCRdb called clonotypes with MiXCR, one entry per CDR3 protein. Among approximately 230,000 distinct CDR3 sequences listed, about 26% were seen once. The sample consisted of PBMCs, taken before TCRalphabeta/CD19-depleted stem cell transplant. This receptor was obtained from a girl aged 2 to 9 with Fanconi anemia, due to receive a stem cell transplant. The chain employs TRBV6-4 and TRBJ2-1, with unresolved D. In nucleotides, the CDR3 is TGTGCCAGCAGTGTAAATGTGGGCGAGTTTTCGGAGCAGTTCTTC. This sequence encodes CASSVNVGEFSEQFF.